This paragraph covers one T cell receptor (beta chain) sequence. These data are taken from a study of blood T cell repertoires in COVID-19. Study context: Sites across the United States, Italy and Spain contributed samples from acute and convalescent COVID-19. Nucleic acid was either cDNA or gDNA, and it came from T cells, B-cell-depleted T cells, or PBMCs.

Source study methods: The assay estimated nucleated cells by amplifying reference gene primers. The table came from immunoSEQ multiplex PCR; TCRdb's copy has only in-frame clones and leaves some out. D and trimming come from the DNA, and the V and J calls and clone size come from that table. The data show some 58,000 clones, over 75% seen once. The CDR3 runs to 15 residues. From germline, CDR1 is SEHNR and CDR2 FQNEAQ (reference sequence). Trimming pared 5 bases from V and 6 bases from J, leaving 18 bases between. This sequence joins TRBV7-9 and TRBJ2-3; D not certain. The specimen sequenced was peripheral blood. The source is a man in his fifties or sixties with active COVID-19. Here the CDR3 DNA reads TGTGCCAGCAGCGACCGCGGCCCTGGGTTCGATACGCAGTATTTT. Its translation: CASSDRGPGFDTQYF.